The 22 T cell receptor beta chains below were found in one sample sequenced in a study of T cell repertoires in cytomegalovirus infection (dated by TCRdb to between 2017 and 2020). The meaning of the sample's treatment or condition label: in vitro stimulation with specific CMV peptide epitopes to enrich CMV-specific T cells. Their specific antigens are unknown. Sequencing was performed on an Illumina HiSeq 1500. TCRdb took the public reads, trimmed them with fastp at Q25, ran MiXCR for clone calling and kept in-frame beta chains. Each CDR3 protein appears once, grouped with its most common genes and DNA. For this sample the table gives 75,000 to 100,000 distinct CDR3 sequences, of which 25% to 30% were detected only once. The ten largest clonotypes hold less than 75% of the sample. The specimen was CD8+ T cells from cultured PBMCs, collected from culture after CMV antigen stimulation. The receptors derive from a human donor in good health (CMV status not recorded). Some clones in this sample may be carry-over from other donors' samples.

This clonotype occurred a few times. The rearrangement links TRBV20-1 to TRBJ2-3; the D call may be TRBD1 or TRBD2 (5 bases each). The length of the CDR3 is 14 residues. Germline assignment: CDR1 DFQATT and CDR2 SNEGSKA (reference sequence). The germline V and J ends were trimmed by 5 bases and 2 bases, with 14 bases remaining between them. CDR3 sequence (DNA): TGCAGTGCTCCTCTGGGGGAGCCCACAGATACGCAGTATTTT. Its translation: CSAPLGEPTDTQYF.

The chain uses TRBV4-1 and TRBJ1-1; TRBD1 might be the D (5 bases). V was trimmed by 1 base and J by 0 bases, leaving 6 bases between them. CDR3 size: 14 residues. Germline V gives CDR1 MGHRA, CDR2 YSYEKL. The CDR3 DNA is TGCGCCAGCAGCCAAGCAGGGTTGAACACTGAAGCTTTCTTT. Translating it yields CASSQAGLNTEAFF.

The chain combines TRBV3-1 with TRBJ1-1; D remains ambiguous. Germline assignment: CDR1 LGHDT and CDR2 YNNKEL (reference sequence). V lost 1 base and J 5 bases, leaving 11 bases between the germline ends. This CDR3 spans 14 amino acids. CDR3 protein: CASSQGAGLTEAFF. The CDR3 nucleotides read TGTGCCAGCAGCCAAGGAGCGGGGTTAACTGAAGCTTTCTTT.

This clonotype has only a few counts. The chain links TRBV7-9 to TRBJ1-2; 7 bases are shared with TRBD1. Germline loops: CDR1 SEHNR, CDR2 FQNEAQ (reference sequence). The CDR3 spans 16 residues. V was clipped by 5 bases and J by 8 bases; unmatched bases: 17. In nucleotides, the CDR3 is TGTGCCAGCAGCGAAAGACAGGGAACTATGGCTGTCGGCTACACCTTC. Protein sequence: CASSERQGTMAVGYTF.

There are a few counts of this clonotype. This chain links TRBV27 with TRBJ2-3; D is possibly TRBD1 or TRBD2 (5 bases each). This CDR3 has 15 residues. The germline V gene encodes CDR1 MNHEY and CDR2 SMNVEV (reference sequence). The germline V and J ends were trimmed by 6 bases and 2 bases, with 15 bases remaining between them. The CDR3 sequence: CASRYGTLITDTQYF. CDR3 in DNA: TGTGCCAGCAGATATGGGACCCTCATCACAGATACGCAGTATTTT.

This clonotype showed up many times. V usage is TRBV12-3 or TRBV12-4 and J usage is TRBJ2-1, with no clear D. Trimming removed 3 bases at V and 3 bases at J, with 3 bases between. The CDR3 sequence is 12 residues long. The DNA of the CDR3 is TGTGCCAGCAGTTTGGACTACAATGAGCAGTTCTTC. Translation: CASSLDYNEQFF.

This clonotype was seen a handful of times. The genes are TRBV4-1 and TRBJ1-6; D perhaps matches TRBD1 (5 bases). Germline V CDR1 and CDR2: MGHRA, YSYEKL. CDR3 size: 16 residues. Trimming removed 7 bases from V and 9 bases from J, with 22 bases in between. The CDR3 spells CASTLNPGRGVSPLHF. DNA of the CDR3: TGCGCCAGCACCCTTAACCCGGGACGGGGCGTTTCACCCCTCCACTTT.

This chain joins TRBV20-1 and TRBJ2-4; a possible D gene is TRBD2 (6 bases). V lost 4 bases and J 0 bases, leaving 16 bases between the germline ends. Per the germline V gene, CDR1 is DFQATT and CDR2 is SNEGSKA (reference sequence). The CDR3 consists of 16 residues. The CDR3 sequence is CSATIKGRQAKNIQYF. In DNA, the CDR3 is TGCAGTGCTACTATCAAGGGGAGGCAAGCCAAAAACATTCAGTACTTC.

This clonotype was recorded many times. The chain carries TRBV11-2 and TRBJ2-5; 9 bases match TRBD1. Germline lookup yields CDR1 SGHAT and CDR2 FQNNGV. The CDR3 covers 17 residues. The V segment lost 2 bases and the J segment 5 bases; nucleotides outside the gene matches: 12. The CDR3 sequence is CASSLRPTRDRVETQYF. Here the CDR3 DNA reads TGTGCCAGCAGCTTACGGCCTACCCGGGACAGGGTTGAGACCCAGTACTTC.

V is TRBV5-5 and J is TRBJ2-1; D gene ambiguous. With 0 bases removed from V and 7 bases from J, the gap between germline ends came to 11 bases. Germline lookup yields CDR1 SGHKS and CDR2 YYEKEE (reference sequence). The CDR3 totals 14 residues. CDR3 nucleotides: TGTGCCAGCAGCTTGGCCTTTGGGTGGAATGAGCAGTTCTTC. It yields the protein CASSLAFGWNEQFF. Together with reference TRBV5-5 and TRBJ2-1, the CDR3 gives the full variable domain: DAGVTQSPTHLIKTRGQQVTLRCSPISGHKSVSWYQQVLGQGPQFIFQYYEKEERGRGNFPDRFSARQFPNYSSELNVNALLLGDSALYLCASSLAFGWNEQFFGPGTRLTVL.

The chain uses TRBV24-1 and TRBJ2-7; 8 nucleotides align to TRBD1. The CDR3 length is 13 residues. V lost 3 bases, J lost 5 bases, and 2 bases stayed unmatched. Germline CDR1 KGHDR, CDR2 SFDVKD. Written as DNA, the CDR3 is TGTGCCACCAGTGATGGACAGGGCCACGAGCAGTACTTC. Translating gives CATSDGQGHEQYF.

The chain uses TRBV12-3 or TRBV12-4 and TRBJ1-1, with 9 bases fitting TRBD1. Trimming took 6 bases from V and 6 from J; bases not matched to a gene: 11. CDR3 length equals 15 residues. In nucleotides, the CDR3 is TGTGCCAGCAGGGAGACCGGGACAGGGTTCGCTGAAGCTTTCTTT. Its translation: CASRETGTGFAEAFF.

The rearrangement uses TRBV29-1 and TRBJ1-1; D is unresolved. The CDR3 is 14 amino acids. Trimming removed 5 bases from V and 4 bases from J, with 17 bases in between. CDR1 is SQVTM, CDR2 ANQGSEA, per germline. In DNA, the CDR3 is TGCAGCGTTTCAACCCCTGACGTCGGCACTGAAGCTTTCTTT. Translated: CSVSTPDVGTEAFF.

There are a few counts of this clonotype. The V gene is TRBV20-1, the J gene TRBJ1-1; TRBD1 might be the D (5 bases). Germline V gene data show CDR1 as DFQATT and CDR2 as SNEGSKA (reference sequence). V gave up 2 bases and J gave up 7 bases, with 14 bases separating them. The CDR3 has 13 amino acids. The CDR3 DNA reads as TGCAGTGCTAGATCTTCTCGCGGGGGTGAAGCTTTCTTT. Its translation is CSARSSRGGEAFF.

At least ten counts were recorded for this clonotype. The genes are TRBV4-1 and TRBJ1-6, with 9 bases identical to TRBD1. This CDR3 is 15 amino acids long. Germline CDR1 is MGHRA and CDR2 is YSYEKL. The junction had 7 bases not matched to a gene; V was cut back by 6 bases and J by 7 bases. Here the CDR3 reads CASSPIGTGNSPLHF. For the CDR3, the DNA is TGCGCCAGCAGTCCAATCGGGACAGGGAATTCACCCCTCCACTTT.

In nucleotides, the CDR3 is TGCGCCAGCAGCCAAGAACCCGCGGGGGCGTACAATGAGCAGTTCTTC. It specifies CASSQEPAGAYNEQFF. The J gene is TRBJ2-1, the V gene TRBV4-1, with D tentatively TRBD2 (7 bases). The CDR3 extends over 16 amino acids. CDR1 MGHRA and CDR2 YSYEKL come from the germline V gene. Between the trimmed V and J ends, which lost 0 bases and 4 bases, there was a span of 13 bases.

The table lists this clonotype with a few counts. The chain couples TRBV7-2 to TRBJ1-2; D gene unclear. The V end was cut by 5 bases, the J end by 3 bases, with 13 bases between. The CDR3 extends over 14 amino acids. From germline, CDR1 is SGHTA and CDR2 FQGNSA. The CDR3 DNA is TGTGCCAGCAGCGCTCCGGGGAGGGACTATGGCTACACCTTC. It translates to CASSAPGRDYGYTF.

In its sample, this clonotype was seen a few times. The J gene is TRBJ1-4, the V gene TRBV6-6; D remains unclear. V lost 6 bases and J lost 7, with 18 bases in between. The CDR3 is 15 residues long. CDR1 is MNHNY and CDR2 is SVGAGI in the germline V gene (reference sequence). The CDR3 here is CASRGAAGRFEKLFF. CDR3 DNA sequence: TGTGCCAGCAGAGGCGCAGCGGGTCGTTTTGAAAAACTGTTTTTT.

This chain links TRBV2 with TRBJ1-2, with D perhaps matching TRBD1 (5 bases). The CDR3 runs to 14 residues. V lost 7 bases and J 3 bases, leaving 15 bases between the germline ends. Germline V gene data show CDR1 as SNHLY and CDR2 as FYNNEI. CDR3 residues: CASKEGFGDYGYTF. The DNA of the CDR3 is TGTGCCAGCAAAGAGGGGTTTGGGGACTATGGCTACACCTTC.

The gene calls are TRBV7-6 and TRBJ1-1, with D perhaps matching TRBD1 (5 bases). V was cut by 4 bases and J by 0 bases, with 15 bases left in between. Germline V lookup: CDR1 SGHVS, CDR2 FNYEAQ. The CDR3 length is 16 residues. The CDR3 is CASSSRQNYMNTEAFF. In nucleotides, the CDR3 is TGTGCCAGCAGCTCCCGACAGAATTACATGAACACTGAAGCTTTCTTT.

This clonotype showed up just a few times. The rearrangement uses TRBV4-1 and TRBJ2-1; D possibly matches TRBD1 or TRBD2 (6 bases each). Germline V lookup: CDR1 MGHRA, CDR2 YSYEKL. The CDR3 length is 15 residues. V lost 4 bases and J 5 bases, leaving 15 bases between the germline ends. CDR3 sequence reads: CASSLLWGAHNEQFF. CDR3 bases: TGCGCCAGCAGCCTATTGTGGGGGGCCCACAATGAGCAGTTCTTC.

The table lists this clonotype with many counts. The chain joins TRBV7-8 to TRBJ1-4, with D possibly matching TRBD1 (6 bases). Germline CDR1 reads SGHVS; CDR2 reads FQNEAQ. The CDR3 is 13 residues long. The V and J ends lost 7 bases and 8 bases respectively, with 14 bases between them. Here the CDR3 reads CASTQSGAEKLFF. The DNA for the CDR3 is TGTGCCAGCACCCAGTCGGGGGCGGAAAAACTGTTTTTT.